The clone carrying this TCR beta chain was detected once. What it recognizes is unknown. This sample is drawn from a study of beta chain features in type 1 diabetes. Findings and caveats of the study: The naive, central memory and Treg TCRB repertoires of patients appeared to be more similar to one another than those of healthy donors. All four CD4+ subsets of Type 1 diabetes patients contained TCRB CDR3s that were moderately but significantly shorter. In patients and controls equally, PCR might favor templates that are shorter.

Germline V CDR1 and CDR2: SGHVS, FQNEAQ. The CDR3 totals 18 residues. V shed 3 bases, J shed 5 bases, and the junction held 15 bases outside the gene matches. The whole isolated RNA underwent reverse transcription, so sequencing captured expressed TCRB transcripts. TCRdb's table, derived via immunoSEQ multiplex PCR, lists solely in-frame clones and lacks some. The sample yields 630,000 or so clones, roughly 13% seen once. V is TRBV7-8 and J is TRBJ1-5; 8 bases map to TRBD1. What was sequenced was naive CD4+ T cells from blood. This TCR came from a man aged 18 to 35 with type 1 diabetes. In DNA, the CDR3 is TGTGCCAGCAGCTTGCGGGTAAGACAGGGGATGATGGATCAGCCCCAGCATTTT. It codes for CASSLRVRQGMMDQPQHF.